The 4 T cell receptor beta chains below all came from one sample that was sequenced in a study of blood T cell repertoires in COVID-19. Profiling relied on immunoSEQ multiplex PCR, and the TCRdb table lists in-frame clones only, not all of them. The sample has 85,000 to 130,000 clones, over 65% seen once. Sample: peripheral blood. All receptors come from a man older than 75 with COVID-19, enrolled during active disease.

This clone turned up a few times. V and J are TRBV3-1 (or the pseudogene TRBV3-2) and TRBJ2-5; 12 nucleotides line up with TRBD2. The CDR3 contains 20 residues. Germline CDR1 is LGHDT and CDR2 is YNNKEL (reference sequence). The V segment lost 1 base and the J segment 0 bases; nucleotides outside the gene matches: 12. For the CDR3, the DNA is TGTGCCAGCAGCCAAGGGAAAGTAGGACTAGCGGGACCCTACCAAGAGACCCAGTACTTC. Its protein product is CASSQGKVGLAGPYQETQYF.

CDR3 sequence (DNA): TGTGCCAGCAGTAAAAGAGCTAATGAAAAACTGTTTTTT. Its protein is CASSKRANEKLFF. The chain couples TRBV28 to TRBJ1-4; D ambiguous. CDR1 and CDR2 (germline): MDHEN, SYDVKM. CDR3 length: 13 residues. The V end was cut by 5 bases, the J end by 3 bases, with 7 bases between.

Only a few counts were recorded for this clone. The chain carries TRBV7-9 and TRBJ2-2; TRBD2 matches at 7 bases. V was pared by 5 bases and J by 0 bases, with 6 bases of the junction left unmatched. This CDR3 is 16 amino acids long. The V gene's germline CDR1 is SEHNR and CDR2 FQNEAQ (reference sequence). The CDR3 nucleotides are TGTGCCAGCAGCATCCGGGGACTAACGAACACCGGGGAGCTGTTTTTT. Translated, it gives CASSIRGLTNTGELFF.

The rearrangement uses TRBV3-1 (or the pseudogene TRBV3-2) and TRBJ2-7; D unresolved. The germline V and J ends were trimmed by 4 bases and 5 bases, with 12 bases remaining between them. CDR1 is LGHDT, CDR2 YNNKEL, per germline (reference sequence). This CDR3 is 13 amino acids long. CDR3 DNA sequence: TGTGCCAGCAGCCGAAGCTCCGCTAACGAGCAGTACTTC. Encoded protein: CASSRSSANEQYF.